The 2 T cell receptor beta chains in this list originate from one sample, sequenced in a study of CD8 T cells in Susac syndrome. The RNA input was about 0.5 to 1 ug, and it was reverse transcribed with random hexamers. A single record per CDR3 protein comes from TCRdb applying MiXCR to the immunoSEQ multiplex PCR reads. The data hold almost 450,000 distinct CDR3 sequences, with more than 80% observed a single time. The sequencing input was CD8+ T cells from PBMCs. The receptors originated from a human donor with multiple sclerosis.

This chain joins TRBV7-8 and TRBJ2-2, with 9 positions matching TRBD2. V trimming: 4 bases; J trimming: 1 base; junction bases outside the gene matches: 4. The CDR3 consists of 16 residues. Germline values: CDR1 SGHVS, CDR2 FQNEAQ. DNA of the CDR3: TGTGCCAGCAGCTCGCTAGCGGGATTGAACACCGGGGAGCTGTTTTTT. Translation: CASSSLAGLNTGELFF.

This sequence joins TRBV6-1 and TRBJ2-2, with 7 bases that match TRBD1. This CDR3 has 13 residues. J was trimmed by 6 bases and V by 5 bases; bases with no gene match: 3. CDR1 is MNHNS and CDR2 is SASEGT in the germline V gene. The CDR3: CASSPGTAGELFF. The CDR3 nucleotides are TGTGCCAGCAGTCCTGGGACAGCCGGGGAGCTGTTTTTT.